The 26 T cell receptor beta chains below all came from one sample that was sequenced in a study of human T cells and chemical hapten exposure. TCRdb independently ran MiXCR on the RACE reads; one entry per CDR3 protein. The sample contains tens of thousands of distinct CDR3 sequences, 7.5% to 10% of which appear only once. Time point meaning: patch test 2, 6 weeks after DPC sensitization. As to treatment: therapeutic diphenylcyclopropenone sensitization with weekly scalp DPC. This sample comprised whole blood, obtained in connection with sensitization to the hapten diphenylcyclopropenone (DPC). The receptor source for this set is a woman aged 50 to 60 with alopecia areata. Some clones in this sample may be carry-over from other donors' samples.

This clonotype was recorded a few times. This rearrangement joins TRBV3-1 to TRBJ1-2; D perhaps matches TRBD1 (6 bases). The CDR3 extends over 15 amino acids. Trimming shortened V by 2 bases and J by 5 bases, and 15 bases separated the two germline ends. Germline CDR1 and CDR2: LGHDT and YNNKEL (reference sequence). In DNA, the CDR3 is TGTGCCAGCAGCCAATTACAGCAGGGGCTATATGGCTACACCTTC. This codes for CASSQLQQGLYGYTF. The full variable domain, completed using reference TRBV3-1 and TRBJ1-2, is DTAVSQTPKYLVTQMGNDKSIKCEQNLGHDTMYWYKQDSKKFLKIMFSYNNKELIINETVPNRFSPKSPDKAHLNLHINSLELGDSAVYFCASSQLQQGLYGYTFGSGTRLTVV.

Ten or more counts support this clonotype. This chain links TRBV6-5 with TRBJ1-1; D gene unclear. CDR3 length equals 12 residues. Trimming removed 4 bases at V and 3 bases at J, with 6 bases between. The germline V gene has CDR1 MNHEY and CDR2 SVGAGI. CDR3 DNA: TGTGCCAGCAGTTCCGCCTACACTGAAGCTTTCTTT. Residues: CASSSAYTEAFF.

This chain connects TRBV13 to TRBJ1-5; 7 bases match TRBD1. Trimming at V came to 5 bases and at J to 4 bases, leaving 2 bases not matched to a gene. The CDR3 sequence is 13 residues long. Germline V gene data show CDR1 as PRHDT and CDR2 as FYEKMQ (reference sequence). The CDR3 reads CASSPGQNQPQHF. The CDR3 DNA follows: TGTGCCAGCAGCCCGGGACAGAATCAGCCCCAGCATTTT.

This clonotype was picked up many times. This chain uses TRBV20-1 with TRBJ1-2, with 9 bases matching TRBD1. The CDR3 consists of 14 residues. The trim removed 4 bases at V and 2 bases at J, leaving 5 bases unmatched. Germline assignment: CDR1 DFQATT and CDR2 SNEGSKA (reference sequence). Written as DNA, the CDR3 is TGCAGTGCTATGGGACAGGGAGGGAACTATGGCTACACCTTC. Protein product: CSAMGQGGNYGYTF.

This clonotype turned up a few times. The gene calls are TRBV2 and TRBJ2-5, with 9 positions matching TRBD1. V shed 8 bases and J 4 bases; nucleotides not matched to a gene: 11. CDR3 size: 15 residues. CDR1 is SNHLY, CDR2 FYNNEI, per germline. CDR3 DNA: TGTGCCAGCCTGGGGGACAGGGCCGAAGGAGAGACCCAGTACTTC. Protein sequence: CASLGDRAEGETQYF.

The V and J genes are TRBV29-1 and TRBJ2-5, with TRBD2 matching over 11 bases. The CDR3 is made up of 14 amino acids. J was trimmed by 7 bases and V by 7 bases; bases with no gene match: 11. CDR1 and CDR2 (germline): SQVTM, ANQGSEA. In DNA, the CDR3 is TGCAGCGGTCGTAGCGGGGGGGCCTTAGGGACCCAGTACTTC. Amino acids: CSGRSGGALGTQYF.

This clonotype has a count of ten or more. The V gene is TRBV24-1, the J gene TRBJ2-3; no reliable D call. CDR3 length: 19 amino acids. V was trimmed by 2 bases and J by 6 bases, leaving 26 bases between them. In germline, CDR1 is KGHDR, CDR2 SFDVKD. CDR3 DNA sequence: TGTGCCACCAGTGATTCTTATTCCTCCCGGGCCCCCGCTGAGGATACGCAGTATTTT. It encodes CATSDSYSSRAPAEDTQYF.

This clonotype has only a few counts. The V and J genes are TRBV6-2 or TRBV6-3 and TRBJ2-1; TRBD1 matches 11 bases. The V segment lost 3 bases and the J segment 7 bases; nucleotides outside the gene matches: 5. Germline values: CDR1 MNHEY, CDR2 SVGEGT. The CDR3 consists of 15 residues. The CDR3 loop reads CASSYTGTGGNEQFF. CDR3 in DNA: TGTGCCAGCAGTTATACCGGGACAGGGGGTAATGAGCAGTTCTTC.

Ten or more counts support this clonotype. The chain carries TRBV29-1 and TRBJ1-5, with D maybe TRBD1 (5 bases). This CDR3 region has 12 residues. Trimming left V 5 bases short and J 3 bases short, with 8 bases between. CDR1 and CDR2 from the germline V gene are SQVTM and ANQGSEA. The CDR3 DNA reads TGCAGCGTTCGACAGAACAATCAGCCCCAGCATTTT. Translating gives CSVRQNNQPQHF.

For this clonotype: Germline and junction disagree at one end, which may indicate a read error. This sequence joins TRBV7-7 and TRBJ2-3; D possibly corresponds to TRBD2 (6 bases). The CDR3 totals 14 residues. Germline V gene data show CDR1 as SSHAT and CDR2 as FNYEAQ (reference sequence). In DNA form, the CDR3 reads TGTGCTAGCAGCGTGGGGGGTTCGACAGATACGCAGTATTTT. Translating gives CASSVGGSTDTQYF.

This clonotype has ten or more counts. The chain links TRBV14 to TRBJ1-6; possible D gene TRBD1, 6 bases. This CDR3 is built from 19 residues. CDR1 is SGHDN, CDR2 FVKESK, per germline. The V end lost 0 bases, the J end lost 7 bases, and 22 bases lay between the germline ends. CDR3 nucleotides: TGTGCCAGCAGCCAAGATCAATTCGCCGGGGGCGGTGGGAATTCACCCCTCCACTTT. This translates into CASSQDQFAGGGGNSPLHF.

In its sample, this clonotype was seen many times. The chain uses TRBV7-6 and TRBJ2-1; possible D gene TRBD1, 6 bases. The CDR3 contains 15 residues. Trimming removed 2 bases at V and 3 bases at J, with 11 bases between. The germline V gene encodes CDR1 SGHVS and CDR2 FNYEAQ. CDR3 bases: TGTGCCAGCAGCTTAATTGCAGGGGTCTACAATGAGCAGTTCTTC. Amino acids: CASSLIAGVYNEQFF.

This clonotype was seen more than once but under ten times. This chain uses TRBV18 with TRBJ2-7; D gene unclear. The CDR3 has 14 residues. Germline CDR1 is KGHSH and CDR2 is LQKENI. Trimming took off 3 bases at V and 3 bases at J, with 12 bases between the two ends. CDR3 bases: TGTGCCAGCTCACCCATGACGTCGGTCTACGAGCAGTACTTC. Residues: CASSPMTSVYEQYF.

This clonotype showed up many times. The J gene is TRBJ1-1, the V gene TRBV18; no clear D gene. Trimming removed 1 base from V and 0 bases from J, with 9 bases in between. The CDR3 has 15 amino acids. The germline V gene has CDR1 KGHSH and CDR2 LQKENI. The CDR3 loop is CASSPLGTLNTEAFF. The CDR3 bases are TGTGCCAGCTCACCACTTGGTACGTTGAACACTGAAGCTTTCTTT.

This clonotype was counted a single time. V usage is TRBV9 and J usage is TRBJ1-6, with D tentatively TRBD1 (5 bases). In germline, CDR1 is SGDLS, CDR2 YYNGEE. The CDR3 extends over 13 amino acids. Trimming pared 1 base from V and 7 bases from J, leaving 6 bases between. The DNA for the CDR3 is TGTGCCAGCAGCGTAACAGGAAATTCACCCCTCCACTTT. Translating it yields CASSVTGNSPLHF. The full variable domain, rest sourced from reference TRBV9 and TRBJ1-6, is DSGVTQTPKHLITATGQRVTLRCSPRSGDLSVYWYQQSLDQGLQFLIQYYNGEERAKGNILERFSAQQFPDLHSELNLSSLELGDSALYFCASSVTGNSPLHFGNGTRLTVT.

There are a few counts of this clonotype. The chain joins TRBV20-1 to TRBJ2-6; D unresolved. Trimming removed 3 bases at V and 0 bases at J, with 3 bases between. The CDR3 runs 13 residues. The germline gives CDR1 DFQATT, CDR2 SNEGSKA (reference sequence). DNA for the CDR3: TGCAGTGCTAGTAACTCTGGGGCCAACGTCCTGACTTTC. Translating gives CSASNSGANVLTF.

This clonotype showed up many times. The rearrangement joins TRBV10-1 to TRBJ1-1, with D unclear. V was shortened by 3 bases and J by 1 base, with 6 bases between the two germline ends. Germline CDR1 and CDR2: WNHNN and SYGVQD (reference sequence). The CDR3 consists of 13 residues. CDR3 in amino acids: CASSEQRNTEAFF. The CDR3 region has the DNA TGCGCCAGCAGTGAACAAAGGAACACTGAAGCTTTCTTT.

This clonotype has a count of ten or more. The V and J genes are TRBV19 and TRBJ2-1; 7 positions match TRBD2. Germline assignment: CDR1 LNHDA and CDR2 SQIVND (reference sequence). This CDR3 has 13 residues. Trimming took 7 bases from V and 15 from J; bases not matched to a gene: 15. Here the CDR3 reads CASKSPQRGMAFF. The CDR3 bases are TGTGCCAGTAAAAGCCCCCAGCGGGGTATGGCGTTCTTC. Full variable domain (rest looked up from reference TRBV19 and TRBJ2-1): DGGITQSPKYLFRKEGQNVTLSCEQNLNHDAMYWYRQDPGQGLRLIYYSQIVNDFQKGDIAEGYSVSREKKESFPLTVTSAQKNPTAFYLCASKSPQRGMAFFGPGTRLTVL.

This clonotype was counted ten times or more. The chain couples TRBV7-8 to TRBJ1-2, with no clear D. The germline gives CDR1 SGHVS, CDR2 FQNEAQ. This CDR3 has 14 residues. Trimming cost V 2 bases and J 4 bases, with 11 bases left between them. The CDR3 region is CASSLSPTSYGYTF. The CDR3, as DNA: TGTGCCAGCAGCTTAAGCCCCACTAGCTATGGCTACACCTTC.

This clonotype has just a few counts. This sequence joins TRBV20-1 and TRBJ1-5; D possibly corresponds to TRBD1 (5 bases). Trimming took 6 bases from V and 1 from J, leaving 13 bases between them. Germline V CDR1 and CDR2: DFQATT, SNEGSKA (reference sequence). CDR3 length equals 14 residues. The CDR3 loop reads CSARRGESNQPQHF. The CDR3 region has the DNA TGCAGTGCCCGCCGGGGGGAGAGCAATCAGCCCCAGCATTTT.

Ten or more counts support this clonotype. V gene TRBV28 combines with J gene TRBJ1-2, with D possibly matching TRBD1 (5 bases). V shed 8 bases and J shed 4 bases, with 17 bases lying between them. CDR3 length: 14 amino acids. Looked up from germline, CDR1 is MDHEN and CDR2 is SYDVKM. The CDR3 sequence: CASATGTLFYGYTF. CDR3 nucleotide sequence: TGTGCCAGCGCGACCGGGACCCTCTTCTATGGCTACACCTTC.

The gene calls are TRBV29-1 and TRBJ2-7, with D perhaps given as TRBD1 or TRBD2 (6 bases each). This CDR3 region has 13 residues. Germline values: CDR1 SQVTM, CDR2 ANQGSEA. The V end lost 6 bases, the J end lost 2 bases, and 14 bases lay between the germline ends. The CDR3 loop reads CSVSGGRAYEQYF. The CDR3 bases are TGCAGCGTATCCGGGGGCAGGGCCTACGAGCAGTACTTC.

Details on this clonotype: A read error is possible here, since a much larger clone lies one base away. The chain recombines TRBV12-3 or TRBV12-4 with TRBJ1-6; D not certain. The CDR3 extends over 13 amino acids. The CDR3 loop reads CASSLTSNSSLHF. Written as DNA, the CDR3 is TGTGCCAGCAGTTTAACGAGTAATTCATCCCTCCACTTT.

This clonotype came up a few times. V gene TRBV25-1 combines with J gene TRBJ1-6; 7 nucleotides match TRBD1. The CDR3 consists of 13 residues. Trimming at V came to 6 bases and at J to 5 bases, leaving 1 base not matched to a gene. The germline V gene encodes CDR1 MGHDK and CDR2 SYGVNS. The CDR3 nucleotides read TGTGCCAGCAGCGACAGGGATAATTCACCCCTCCACTTT. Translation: CASSDRDNSPLHF.

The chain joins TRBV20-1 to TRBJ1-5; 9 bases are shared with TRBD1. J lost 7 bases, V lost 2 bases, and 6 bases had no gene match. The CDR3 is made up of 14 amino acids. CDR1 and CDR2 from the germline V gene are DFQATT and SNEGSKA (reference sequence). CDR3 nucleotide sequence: TGCAGTGCTAGATTTGGACAGGGGTTACAGCCCCAGCATTTT. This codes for CSARFGQGLQPQHF.

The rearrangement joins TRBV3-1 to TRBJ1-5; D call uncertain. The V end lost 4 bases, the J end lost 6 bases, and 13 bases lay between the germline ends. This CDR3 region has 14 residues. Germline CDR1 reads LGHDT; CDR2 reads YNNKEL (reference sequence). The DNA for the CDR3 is TGTGCCAGCAGCCCCGACCTCTTGCGTCAGCCCCAGCATTTT. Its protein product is CASSPDLLRQPQHF. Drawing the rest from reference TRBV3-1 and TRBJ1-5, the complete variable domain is DTAVSQTPKYLVTQMGNDKSIKCEQNLGHDTMYWYKQDSKKFLKIMFSYNNKELIINETVPNRFSPKSPDKAHLNLHINSLELGDSAVYFCASSPDLLRQPQHFGDGTRLSIL.